These T cell receptor beta chains were read from a single sample in a study of technical replicates of blood from several donors. Here immunoSEQ multiplex PCR was the method, and the copy in TCRdb shows in-frame clones only, minus some. Among some 70,000 clones, roughly 92% were seen once, and the ten largest hold approximately 0.34%. The sample taken for sequencing was T cells isolated from PBMCs. These TCRs come from a human donor in good health. Each CDR3 is given with its conserved first and last residue. A D gene is named only where the DNA matches it firmly. Size tells how often a clone was seen (once, few, many) or the class of an expanded clone, and some rows leave it out.

V: TRBV4-1; size: NA; J: TRBJ2-7; D: TRBD1; CDR3: CASSQGRDRLREQYF; DNA: TGCGCCAGCAGCCAAGGCCGGGACAGGCTACGCGAGCAGTACTTC
V: TRBV5-6; size: NA; J: TRBJ2-2; D: TRBD2; CDR3: CASSLGFRGGFTGELFF; DNA: TGTGCCAGCAGCTTGGGCTTTCGGGGGGGATTCACCGGGGAGCTGTTTTTT
V: TRBV11-2; size: NA; J: TRBJ2-5; D: TRBD2; CDR3: CASSLIAGEQETQYF; DNA: TGTGCCAGCAGCCTGATAGCGGGAGAGCAAGAGACCCAGTACTTC
V: TRBV13; size: NA; J: TRBJ2-3; D: TRBD2; CDR3: CASSPGLAGVDTQYF; DNA: TGTGCCAGCAGCCCGGGACTAGCGGGGGTAGATACGCAGTATTTT
V: TRBV7-2; size: NA; J: TRBJ2-5; D: NA; CDR3: CASSLVFLETQYF; DNA: TGTGCCAGCAGCTTAGTCTTTTTAGAGACCCAGTACTTC
V: TRBV12-5; size: NA; J: TRBJ1-5; D: NA; CDR3: CASGTGVNQPQHF; DNA: TGTGCTAGTGGTACGGGAGTAAATCAGCCCCAGCATTTT
V: TRBV10-3; size: NA; J: TRBJ2-1; D: NA; CDR3: CATTGTGFYEQFF; DNA: TGTGCCACGACAGGGACTGGTTTTTATGAGCAGTTCTTC
V: TRBV7-3; size: NA; J: TRBJ2-7; D: TRBD1; CDR3: CASSLAWDRDNEQYF; DNA: TGTGCCAGCAGCTTAGCCTGGGACAGGGACAACGAGCAGTACTTC
V: TRBV11-2; size: NA; J: TRBJ1-4; D: TRBD1; CDR3: CASSHNSGTGREKLFF; DNA: TGTGCCAGCAGCCACAACAGCGGGACAGGAAGAGAAAAACTGTTTTTT
V: TRBV11-2; size: NA; J: TRBJ1-3; D: NA; CDR3: CASSLGSGPGNTIYF; DNA: TGTGCCAGCAGCTTAGGGAGCGGGCCGGGAAACACCATATATTTT
V: TRBV11-2; size: NA; J: TRBJ1-1; D: NA; CDR3: CASSLELAGAFF; DNA: TGTGCCAGCAGCTTAGAATTGGCTGGAGCTTTCTTT
V: TRBV5-1; size: NA; J: TRBJ2-7; D: TRBD2; CDR3: CASSLAGTSGEREQYF; DNA: TGCGCCAGCAGCTTGGCAGGGACTAGCGGAGAGAGGGAGCAGTACTTC
V: TRBV28; size: NA; J: TRBJ2-7; D: NA; CDR3: CASRDIGYEQYF; DNA: TGTGCCAGCAGGGACATAGGCTACGAGCAGTACTTC
V: TRBV14; size: NA; J: TRBJ2-1; D: TRBD2; CDR3: CASSQGGGRAVLEQFF; DNA: TGTGCCAGCAGCCAAGGAGGCGGGAGGGCCGTACTTGAGCAGTTCTTC
V: TRBV28; size: NA; J: TRBJ2-3; D: TRBD2; CDR3: CASSLLKSGSEQYF; DNA: TGTGCCAGCAGCTTATTAAAGAGCGGGAGCGAGCAGTATTTT
V: TRBV25-1; size: NA; J: TRBJ2-2; D: TRBD2; CDR3: CASSEHPRGVVAGELFF; DNA: TGTGCCAGCAGTGAGCACCCCCGGGGGGTGGTCGCCGGGGAGCTGTTTTTT
V: TRBV9; size: NA; J: TRBJ2-7; D: NA; CDR3: CASSVDILGEQYF; DNA: TGTGCCAGCAGCGTAGATATCCTCGGGGAGCAGTACTTC
V: TRBV2; size: NA; J: TRBJ1-1; D: NA; CDR3: CASSERGRAFF; DNA: TGTGCCAGCAGTGAAAGGGGCCGAGCTTTCTTT
V: TRBV7-2; size: NA; J: TRBJ2-7; D: NA; CDR3: CASSFGGSSYEQYF; DNA: TGTGCCAGCAGCTTTGGTGGCAGCTCCTACGAGCAGTACTTC
V: TRBV5-5; size: NA; J: TRBJ1-4; D: TRBD1; CDR3: CASSFGTANEKLFF; DNA: TGTGCCAGCAGCTTCGGGACAGCTAATGAAAAACTGTTTTTT
V: TRBV6-1; size: NA; J: TRBJ2-7; D: NA; CDR3: CASSRIGGTYEQYF; DNA: TGTGCCAGCAGTCGGATAGGCGGCACCTACGAGCAGTACTTC
V: TRBV7-8; size: NA; J: TRBJ2-3; D: NA; CDR3: CASSPKRIGPDTQYF; DNA: TGTGCCAGCAGCCCTAAGCGGATAGGGCCAGATACGCAGTATTTT
V: TRBV27; size: NA; J: TRBJ2-5; D: TRBD1; CDR3: CASSLGTGGQETQYF; DNA: TGTGCCAGCAGTTTGGGGACAGGGGGCCAAGAGACCCAGTACTTC
V: TRBV11-2; size: NA; J: TRBJ2-1; D: TRBD2; CDR3: CASSSLAGGPYNEQFF; DNA: TGTGCCAGCAGCTCGTTAGCGGGAGGACCCTACAATGAGCAGTTCTTC
V: TRBV7-9; size: NA; J: TRBJ1-2; D: TRBD1; CDR3: CASSPGQAFNYGYTF; DNA: TGTGCCAGCAGCCCCGGACAGGCTTTTAACTATGGCTACACCTTC
V: TRBV7-2; size: NA; J: TRBJ2-7; D: TRBD2; CDR3: CASSGSSGRYEQYF; DNA: TGTGCCAGCAGCGGTTCTAGCGGGAGATACGAGCAGTACTTC
V: TRBV4-1; size: NA; J: TRBJ2-2; D: NA; CDR3: CASSLYRDKSYTGELFF; DNA: TGCGCCAGCAGCCTCTACAGGGACAAGTCCTACACCGGGGAGCTGTTTTTT
V: TRBV7-9; size: NA; J: TRBJ1-1; D: TRBD1; CDR3: CASSSDRGWRTEAFF; DNA: TGTGCCAGCAGCTCAGACAGGGGTTGGAGGACTGAAGCTTTCTTT
V: TRBV9; size: NA; J: TRBJ2-4; D: NA; CDR3: CAISPLAKNIQYF; DNA: TGTGCCATCAGTCCCTTAGCCAAAAACATTCAGTACTTC
V: TRBV6-5; size: NA; J: TRBJ2-7; D: NA; CDR3: CASSYSGTLLEQYF; DNA: TGTGCCAGCAGTTATTCCGGGACTCTTCTCGAGCAGTACTTC
V: TRBV14; size: NA; J: TRBJ2-7; D: NA; CDR3: CASSQVLYGVQYEQYF; DNA: TGTGCCAGCAGCCAAGTTCTTTACGGGGTACAGTACGAGCAGTACTTC
V: TRBV27; size: once; J: TRBJ2-2; D: TRBD2; CDR3: CASSFLTSGRGNTGELFF; DNA: TGTGCCAGCAGTTTCTTGACTAGCGGGAGGGGGAACACCGGGGAGCTGTTTTTT
V: TRBV7-6; size: once; J: TRBJ2-2; D: NA; CDR3: CASSLHSVESTGELFF; DNA: TGTGCCAGCAGCCTCCATAGCGTCGAAAGCACCGGGGAGCTGTTTTTT
V: TRBV6-6; size: NA; J: TRBJ2-7; D: TRBD1; CDR3: CASSGQGYEQYF; DNA: TGTGCCAGCAGTGGACAGGGCTACGAGCAGTACTTC
V: TRBV2; size: NA; J: TRBJ2-1; D: TRBD2; CDR3: CAGFYGTSGSYNEQFF; DNA: TGTGCCGGATTTTACGGGACTAGCGGTTCCTACAATGAGCAGTTCTTC
V: TRBV27; size: NA; J: TRBJ2-7; D: NA; CDR3: CASSWGQNSYEQYF; DNA: TGTGCCAGCAGTTGGGGACAAAACTCCTACGAGCAGTACTTC
V: TRBV6-5; size: NA; J: TRBJ2-2; D: NA; CDR3: CASRGHYTGELFF; DNA: TGTGCCAGCAGGGGACATTACACCGGGGAGCTGTTTTTT
V: TRBV1; size: NA; J: TRBJ2-7; D: NA; CDR3: CTSSQEGTAPYEQYF; DNA: TGCACCAGCAGCCAAGAAGGGACAGCGCCCTACGAGCAGTACTTC
V: TRBV5-1; size: NA; J: TRBJ1-1; D: NA; CDR3: CASSLEMGRTEAFF; DNA: TGCGCCAGCAGCCTCGAGATGGGCAGGACTGAAGCTTTCTTT
V: TRBV5-4; size: NA; J: TRBJ2-1; D: NA; CDR3: CASSLDSYNEQFF; DNA: TGTGCCAGCAGCTTGGACAGCTACAATGAGCAGTTCTTC
V: TRBV19; size: once; J: TRBJ1-4; D: TRBD1; CDR3: CASSIGGGTNEKLFF; DNA: TGTGCCAGTAGTATAGGAGGGGGCACTAATGAAAAACTGTTTTTT
V: TRBV9; size: NA; J: TRBJ2-1; D: TRBD2; CDR3: CASGTSGSPAYNEQFF; DNA: TGTGCCAGCGGGACTAGCGGGAGTCCGGCCTACAATGAGCAGTTCTTC
V: TRBV6-1; size: once; J: TRBJ1-2; D: TRBD1; CDR3: CASSDLGDRGLGYTF; DNA: TGTGCCAGCAGTGACTTAGGGGACAGGGGTTTGGGCTACACCTTC
V: TRBV10-3; size: NA; J: TRBJ2-1; D: NA; CDR3: CAISVRESVLNEQFF; DNA: TGTGCCATCAGTGTTCGTGAATCAGTTCTCAATGAGCAGTTCTTC
V: TRBV18; size: once; J: TRBJ2-1; D: TRBD2; CDR3: CASSPGLAGNYNEQFF; DNA: TGTGCCAGCTCACCCGGACTAGCGGGAAACTACAATGAGCAGTTCTTC
V: TRBV6-5; size: once; J: TRBJ2-7; D: NA; CDR3: CASSSGSYYEQYF; DNA: TGTGCCAGCAGTTCAGGTTCTTACTACGAGCAGTACTTC
V: TRBV6-5; size: NA; J: TRBJ1-1; D: NA; CDR3: CASSLQGNTEAFF; DNA: TGTGCCAGCAGTTTACAGGGGAACACTGAAGCTTTCTTT